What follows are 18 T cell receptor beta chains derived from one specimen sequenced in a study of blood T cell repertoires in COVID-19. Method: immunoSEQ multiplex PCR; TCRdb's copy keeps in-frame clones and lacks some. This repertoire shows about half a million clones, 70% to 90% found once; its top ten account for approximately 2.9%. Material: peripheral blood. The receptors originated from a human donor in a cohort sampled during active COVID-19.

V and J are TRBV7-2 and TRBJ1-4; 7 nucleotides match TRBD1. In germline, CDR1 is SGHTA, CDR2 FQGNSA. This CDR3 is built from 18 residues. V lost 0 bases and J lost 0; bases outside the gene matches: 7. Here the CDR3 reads CASSLAGGQSATNEKLFF. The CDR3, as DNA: TGTGCCAGCAGCTTAGCCGGGGGACAGTCTGCAACTAATGAAAAACTGTTTTTT.

As DNA, the CDR3 is TGTGCCAGCAGCTTAGTTGGAGGGGTGAACACTGAAGCTTTCTTT. Its protein is CASSLVGGVNTEAFF. This chain joins TRBV7-9 and TRBJ1-1; TRBD1 is a possible D gene (5 bases). CDR1 is SEHNR and CDR2 is FQNEAQ in the germline V gene (reference sequence). Trimming took off 1 base at V and 0 bases at J, with 9 bases between the two ends. This CDR3 is 15 amino acids long.

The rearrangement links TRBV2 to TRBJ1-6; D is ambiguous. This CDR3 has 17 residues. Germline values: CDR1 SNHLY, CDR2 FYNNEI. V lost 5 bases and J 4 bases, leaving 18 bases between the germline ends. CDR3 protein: CASSPPLEGPYNSPLHF. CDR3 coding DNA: TGTGCCAGCAGTCCCCCCTTAGAGGGCCCTTATAATTCACCCCTCCACTTT.

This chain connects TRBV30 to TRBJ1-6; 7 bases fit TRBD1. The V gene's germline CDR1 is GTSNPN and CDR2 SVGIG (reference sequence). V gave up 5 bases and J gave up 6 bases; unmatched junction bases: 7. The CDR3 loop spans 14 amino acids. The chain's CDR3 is CAWDLGTVNSPLHF. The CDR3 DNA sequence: TGTGCCTGGGACCTCGGGACAGTTAATTCACCCCTCCACTTT.

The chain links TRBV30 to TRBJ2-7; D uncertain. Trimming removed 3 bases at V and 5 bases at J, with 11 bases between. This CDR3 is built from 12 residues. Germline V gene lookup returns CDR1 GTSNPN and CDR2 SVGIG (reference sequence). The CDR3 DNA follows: TGTGCCTGGAGCCCCGGCACAGACGAGCAGTACTTC. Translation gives CAWSPGTDEQYF.

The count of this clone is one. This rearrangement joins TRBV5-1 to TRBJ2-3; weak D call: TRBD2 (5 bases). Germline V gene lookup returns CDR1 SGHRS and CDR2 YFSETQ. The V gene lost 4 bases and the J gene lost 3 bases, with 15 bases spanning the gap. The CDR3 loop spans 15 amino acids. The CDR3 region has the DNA TGCGCCAGCAGCACCTCTCCCGGGATGACAGATACGCAGTATTTT. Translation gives CASSTSPGMTDTQYF.

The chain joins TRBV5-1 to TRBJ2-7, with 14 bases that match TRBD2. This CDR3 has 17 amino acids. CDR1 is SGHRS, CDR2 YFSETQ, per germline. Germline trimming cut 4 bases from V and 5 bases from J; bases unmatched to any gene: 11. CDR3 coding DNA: TGCGCCAGCAGCACGGGACTAGCGGGAGTTCCCAAGCACGAGCAGTACTTC. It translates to CASSTGLAGVPKHEQYF.

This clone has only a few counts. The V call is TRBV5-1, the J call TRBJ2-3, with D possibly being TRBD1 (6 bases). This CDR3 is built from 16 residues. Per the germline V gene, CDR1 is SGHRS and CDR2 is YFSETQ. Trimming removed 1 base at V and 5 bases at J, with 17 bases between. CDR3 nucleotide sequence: TGCGCCAGCAGCTTGTGGGGTATGGGCAGGGGAGATACGCAGTATTTT. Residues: CASSLWGMGRGDTQYF.

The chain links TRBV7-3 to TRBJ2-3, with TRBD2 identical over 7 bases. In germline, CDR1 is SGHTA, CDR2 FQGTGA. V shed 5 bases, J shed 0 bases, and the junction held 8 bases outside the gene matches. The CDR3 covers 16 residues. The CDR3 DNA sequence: TGTGCCAGCAGCCTTCGCCTAGCGGCTAGCACAGATACGCAGTATTTT. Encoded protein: CASSLRLAASTDTQYF.

CDR3 region: CASSFVEGVADTQYF. In DNA, the CDR3 is TGTGCCAGCAGTTTTGTTGAGGGCGTTGCAGATACGCAGTATTTT. The chain combines TRBV28 with TRBJ2-3; tentative D call: TRBD2 (5 bases). The germline V and J ends were trimmed by 3 bases and 4 bases, with 14 bases remaining between them. The germline CDR1 and CDR2 sequences are MDHEN and SYDVKM. The CDR3 contains 15 residues.

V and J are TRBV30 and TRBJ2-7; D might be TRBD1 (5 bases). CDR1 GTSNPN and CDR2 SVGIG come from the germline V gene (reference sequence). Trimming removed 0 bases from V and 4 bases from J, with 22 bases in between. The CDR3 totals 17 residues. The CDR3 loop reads CAWSVGPWTSDRYEQYF. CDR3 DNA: TGTGCCTGGAGTGTAGGCCCATGGACATCCGATAGGTACGAGCAGTACTTC.

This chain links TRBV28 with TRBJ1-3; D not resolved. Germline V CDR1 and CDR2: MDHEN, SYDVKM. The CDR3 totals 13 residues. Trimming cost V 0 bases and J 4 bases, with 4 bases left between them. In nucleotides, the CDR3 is TGTGCCAGCAGTTTATGGGGCGGAAACACCATATATTTT. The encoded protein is CASSLWGGNTIYF.

The CDR3 nucleotides read TGTGCCAGCAGCACCAGACTCCTAAAACAGCCCCAGCATTTT. Protein sequence: CASSTRLLKQPQHF. V usage is TRBV21-1 and J usage is TRBJ1-5. TRBV21-1 has pseudogene status. This CDR3 has 14 amino acids.

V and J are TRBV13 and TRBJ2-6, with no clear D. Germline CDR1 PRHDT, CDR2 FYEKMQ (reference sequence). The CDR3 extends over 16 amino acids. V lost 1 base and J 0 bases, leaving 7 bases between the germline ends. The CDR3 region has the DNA TGTGCCAGCAGCTTAGTTCGGAGCTCTGGGGCCAACGTCCTGACTTTC. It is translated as CASSLVRSSGANVLTF.

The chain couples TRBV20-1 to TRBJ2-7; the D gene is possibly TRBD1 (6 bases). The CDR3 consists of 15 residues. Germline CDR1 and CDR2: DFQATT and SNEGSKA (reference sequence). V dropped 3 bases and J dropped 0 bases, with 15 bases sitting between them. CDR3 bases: TGCAGTGCTAGTACAGGGCAGGAGTACTCCTACGAGCAGTACTTC. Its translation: CSASTGQEYSYEQYF.

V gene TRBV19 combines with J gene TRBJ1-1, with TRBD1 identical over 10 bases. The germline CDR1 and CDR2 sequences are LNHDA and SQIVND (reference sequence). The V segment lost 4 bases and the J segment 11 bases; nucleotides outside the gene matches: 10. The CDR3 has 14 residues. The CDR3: CASSTLGQGFGAFF. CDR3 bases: TGTGCCAGTAGTACATTGGGACAGGGGTTTGGGGCTTTCTTT. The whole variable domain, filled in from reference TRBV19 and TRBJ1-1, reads DGGITQSPKYLFRKEGQNVTLSCEQNLNHDAMYWYRQDPGQGLRLIYYSQIVNDFQKGDIAEGYSVSREKKESFPLTVTSAQKNPTAFYLCASSTLGQGFGAFFGQGTRLTVV.

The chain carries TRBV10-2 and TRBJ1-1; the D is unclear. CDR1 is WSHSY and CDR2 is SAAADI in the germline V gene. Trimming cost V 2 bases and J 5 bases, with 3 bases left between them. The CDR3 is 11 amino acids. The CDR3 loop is CASSELTEAFF. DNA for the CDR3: TGCGCCAGCAGTGAGCTGACTGAAGCTTTCTTT.

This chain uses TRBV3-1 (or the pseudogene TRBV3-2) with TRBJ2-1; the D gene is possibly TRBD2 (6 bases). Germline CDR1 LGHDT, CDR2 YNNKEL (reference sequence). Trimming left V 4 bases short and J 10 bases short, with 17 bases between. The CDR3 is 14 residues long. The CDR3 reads CASSPTRLSREQFF. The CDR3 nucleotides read TGTGCCAGCAGCCCGACTAGACTTTCGCGGGAGCAGTTCTTC.